The present T cell receptor beta chain was sequenced within a study of blood T cell repertoires in COVID-19. In the study overall: The United States, Italy and Spain were the sources of the acute and convalescent COVID-19 samples. T cells, B-cell-depleted T cells, or PBMCs provided the cDNA or gDNA that served as material.

V was cut by 5 bases and J by 0 bases, with 14 bases left in between. The CDR3 is made up of 16 amino acids. Looked up from germline, CDR1 is LNHDA and CDR2 is SQIVND (reference sequence). Original processing methods: Estimation of nucleated cell counts relied on the amplification of reference gene primers. Using immunoSEQ multiplex PCR, the repertoire was profiled, and TCRdb retains in-frame clones only, with some absent. V and J calls and clone size are those listed in that table; D and trimming were worked out from the DNA. The table lists roughly 120,000 clones, more than 75% of them singletons. The receptor was derived from a woman between 50 and 59 years old with acute or convalescent COVID-19. Sequencing used peripheral blood. This chain connects TRBV19 to TRBJ1-3, with D possibly matching TRBD1 (5 bases). CDR3: CASSAGGVRSGNTIYF. The DNA of the CDR3 is TGTGCCAGTAGTGCCGGAGGGGTTCGCTCTGGAAACACCATATATTTT.